Many counts were recorded for the clone carrying this T cell receptor beta chain. V shed 3 bases and J shed 2 bases, with 13 bases lying between them. This CDR3 has 15 amino acids. Germline assignment: CDR1 MNHEY and CDR2 SVGAGI. This sample is part of a study of patients and donors after allogeneic stem cell transplantation. MiXCR, run by TCRdb on the RT-PCR reads, gives a single entry per CDR3 protein. The sample lists some 230,000 distinct CDR3 sequences, 12% to 15% seen once, with about 9.9% in the top ten. The V call is TRBV6-5, the J call TRBJ1-2, with a possible D match to TRBD1 (6 bases). Sequencing used blood, either unsorted or a sorted T cell fraction (not recorded which). This receptor was taken from a human donor who was either an allogeneic HSCT recipient or a stem cell or donor lymphocyte infusion donor (not recorded which). It is not recorded whose cells these are; they may come from a transplant donor. The CDR3 sequence is CASSYSKGGNYGYTF. The CDR3 bases are TGTGCCAGCAGTTATAGTAAGGGGGGCAACTATGGCTACACCTTC.